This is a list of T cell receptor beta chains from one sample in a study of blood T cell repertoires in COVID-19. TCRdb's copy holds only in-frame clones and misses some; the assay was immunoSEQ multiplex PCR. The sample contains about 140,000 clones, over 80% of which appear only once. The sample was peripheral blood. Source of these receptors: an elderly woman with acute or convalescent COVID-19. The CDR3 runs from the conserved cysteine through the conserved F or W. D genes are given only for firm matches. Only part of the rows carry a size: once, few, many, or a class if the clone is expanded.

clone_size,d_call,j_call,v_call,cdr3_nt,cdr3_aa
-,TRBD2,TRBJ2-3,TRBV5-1,TGCGCCAGCAGCTTGCGGGGGGGCCAAAGCACAGATACGCAGTATTTT,CASSLRGGQSTDTQYF
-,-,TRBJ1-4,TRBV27,TGTGCCAGCAGTTCCCCGGGGAATGAAAAACTGTTTTTT,CASSSPGNEKLFF
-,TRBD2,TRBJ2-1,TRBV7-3,TGTGCCAGCAGCTTATATGGTAGCGGGGGGGCTACCAGCTCCTACAATGAGCAGTTCTTC,CASSLYGSGGATSSYNEQFF
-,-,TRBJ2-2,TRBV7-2,TGTGCCAGCAGCTCACGGGTTGACGGGGAGCTGTTTTTT,CASSSRVDGELFF
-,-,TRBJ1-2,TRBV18,TGTGCCAGCTCACCAAGGACAAAACCTAACTATGGCTACACCTTC,CASSPRTKPNYGYTF
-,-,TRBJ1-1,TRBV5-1,TGCGCCAGCAGCTGGTCAGGGGATGGGACTGAAGCTTTCTTT,CASSWSGDGTEAFF
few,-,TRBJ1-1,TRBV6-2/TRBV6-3,TGTGCCAGCAGTTACACTCTCGACACTGAAGCTTTCTTT,CASSYTLDTEAFF
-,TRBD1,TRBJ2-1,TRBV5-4,TGTGCCAGCAGCCCGGGGACAGGGACCTACAATGAGCAGTTCTTC,CASSPGTGTYNEQFF
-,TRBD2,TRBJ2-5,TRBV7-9,TGTGCCAGCAGCTTTTCGAATAGCGGGGACCAAGAGACCCAATACTTC,CASSFSNSGDQETQYF
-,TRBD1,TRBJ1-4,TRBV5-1,TGCGCCAGCAGCGACGGACAGGGGGGTAATGAAAAACTGTTTTTT,CASSDGQGGNEKLFF
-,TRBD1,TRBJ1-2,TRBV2,TGTGCCAGCAGTGATGGGACAGGGGGCCTCTATGGCTACACCTTC,CASSDGTGGLYGYTF
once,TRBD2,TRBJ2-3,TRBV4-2,TGTGCCAGCAGCCAGGCCCTAGCGGGGTGGAGCACAGATACGCAGTATTTT,CASSQALAGWSTDTQYF
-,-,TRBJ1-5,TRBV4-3,TGCGCCAGCAGCCAAGAGCTGTCCCAGGGGACGATGGATCAGCCCCAGCATTTT,CASSQELSQGTMDQPQHF
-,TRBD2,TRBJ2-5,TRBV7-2,TGTGCCAGCAGCTTCCAGCGGGGGGGCCTTGAGACCCAGTACTTC,CASSFQRGGLETQYF
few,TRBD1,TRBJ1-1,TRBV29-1,TGCAGCGTTGACCCGTGGACAGGGGGTAAAGACACTGAAGCTTTCTTT,CSVDPWTGGKDTEAFF
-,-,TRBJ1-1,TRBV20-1,TGCAGTGCTAGTCTCGGGGGCACTGAAGCTTTCTTT,CSASLGGTEAFF
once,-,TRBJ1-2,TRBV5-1,TGCGCCAGCAGCTTAGCACTATCCGGATATGGCTACACCTTC,CASSLALSGYGYTF
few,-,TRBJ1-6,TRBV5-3,TGTGCCAGAACCAGGGTGAGGGAGGGCTCCTATAATTCACCCCTCCACTTT,CARTRVREGSYNSPLHF
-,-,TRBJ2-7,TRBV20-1,TGCAGTGCTAGTCAGACAGTCCGACCCTACGAGCAGTACTTC,CSASQTVRPYEQYF
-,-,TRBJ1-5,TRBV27,TGTGCCAGCAGTCCGCTCGGCGGGCAGAATAGCAATCAGCCCCAGCATTTT,CASSPLGGQNSNQPQHF
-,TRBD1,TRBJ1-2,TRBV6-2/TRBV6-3,TGTGCCAGCAGTTACCGCGGACAGGCTTATGGCTACACCTTC,CASSYRGQAYGYTF
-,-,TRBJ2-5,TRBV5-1,TGCGCCAGCAGCTTGGACACGGGTCAAGAGACCCAGTACTTC,CASSLDTGQETQYF
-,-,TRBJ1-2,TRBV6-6,TGTGCCAGCAGTTACGTGTCCGTTAACTATGGCTACACCTTC,CASSYVSVNYGYTF
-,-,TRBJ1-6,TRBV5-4,TGTGCCAGCACCGTCCGGGGGGCGTCTAATTCACCCCTCCACTTT,CASTVRGASNSPLHF
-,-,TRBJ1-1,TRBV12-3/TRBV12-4,TGTGCCAGCAGTTGGAGGGCTAACACTGAAGCTTTCTTT,CASSWRANTEAFF
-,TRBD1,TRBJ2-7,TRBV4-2,TGTGCCAGCAGCCCCCCGGGGACAGGGGGCTACGAGCAGTACTTC,CASSPPGTGGYEQYF
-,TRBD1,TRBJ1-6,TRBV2,TGTGCCAGCCCCCCCCAGGGACAGAATTCACCCCTCCACTTT,CASPPQGQNSPLHF
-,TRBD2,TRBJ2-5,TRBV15,TGTGCCACCAGCTGGCCTGCAAGCGGGGAGAACCGCCTCAACAAAGAGACCCAGTACTTC,CATSWPASGENRLNKETQYF
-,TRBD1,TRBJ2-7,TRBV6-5,TGTGCCAGCAAAAGACAGGGCCCCTACGAGCAGTACTTC,CASKRQGPYEQYF
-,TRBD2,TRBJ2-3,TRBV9,TGTGCCAGCAGCGTGGGAGCGGGGACTGGCACAGATACGCAGTATTTT,CASSVGAGTGTDTQYF
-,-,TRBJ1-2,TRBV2,TGTGCCAGCACGAGGGCGCTTAACTATGGCTACACCTTC,CASTRALNYGYTF
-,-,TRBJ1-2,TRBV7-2,TGTGCCAGCAGCTTAGGGGGGGTCTATGGCTACACCTTC,CASSLGGVYGYTF
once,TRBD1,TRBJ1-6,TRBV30,TGTGCCTGGACAAAGGACAGGGTATCCCTCGGGCGTTCACCCCTCCACTTT,CAWTKDRVSLGRSPLHF
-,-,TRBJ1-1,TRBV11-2,TGTGCCAGCACCCGACAGTTCACTGAAGCTTTCTTT,CASTRQFTEAFF
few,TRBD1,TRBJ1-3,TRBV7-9,TGTGCCAGCAGCTTGACAGGGGCTGGAAACACCATATATTTT,CASSLTGAGNTIYF
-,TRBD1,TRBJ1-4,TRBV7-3,TGTGCCAGCAGCTTAACTGGGACAGTTAATGAAAAACTGTTTTTT,CASSLTGTVNEKLFF
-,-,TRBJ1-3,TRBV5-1,TGCGCCAGCAGCTTGGTGTCAGGGGTTAACACCATATATTTT,CASSLVSGVNTIYF
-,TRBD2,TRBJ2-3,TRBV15,TGTGCCACCAGCAGAGGCCGAGCGGGGGAGGCAGATACGCAGTATTTT,CATSRGRAGEADTQYF
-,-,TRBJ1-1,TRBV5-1,TGCGCCAGCAGCTTGGACAGGTCCGAAGCTTTCTTT,CASSLDRSEAFF
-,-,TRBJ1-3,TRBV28,TGTGCCAGCACTAAAGGGGGCTCTGGAAACACCATATATTTT,CASTKGGSGNTIYF
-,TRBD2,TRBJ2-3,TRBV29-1,TGCAGCGGTGAGCGGGGGGGCCGGGATACGCAGTATTTT,CSGERGGRDTQYF
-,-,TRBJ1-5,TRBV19,TGTGCCAGTAGGATCGACGGCTACAGTGGTGGTAATAGCAATCAGCCCCAGCATTTT,CASRIDGYSGGNSNQPQHF
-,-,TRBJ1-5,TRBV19,TGTGCCAGTAGTATAGTAGGGGCAGATCAGCCCCAGCATTTT,CASSIVGADQPQHF
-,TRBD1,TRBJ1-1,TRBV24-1,TGTGCCACCAGTGAGATTCTCAACAGGGGCTCCCGTCCGAACACTGAAGCTTTCTTT,CATSEILNRGSRPNTEAFF
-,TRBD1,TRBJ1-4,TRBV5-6,TGTGCCAGCAGCTTTTTCAGGGGGGCCGGTGAAAAACTGTTTTTT,CASSFFRGAGEKLFF
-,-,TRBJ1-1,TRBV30,TGTGCCTGGAGTAGATGGACCGAGGGCACTGAAGCTTTCTTT,CAWSRWTEGTEAFF
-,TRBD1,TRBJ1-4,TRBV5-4,TGTGCCAGCAGCTATACAGGGGGAACGGATGAAAAACTGTTTTTT,CASSYTGGTDEKLFF
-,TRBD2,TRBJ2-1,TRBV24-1,TGTGCCACCAGCGCTAGCGGTCTAACCTACAATGAGCAGTTCTTC,CATSASGLTYNEQFF
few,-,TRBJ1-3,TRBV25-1,TGTGCCAGCGGGGACACGCTCACTGGAAACACCATATATTTT,CASGDTLTGNTIYF
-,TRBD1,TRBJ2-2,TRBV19,TGTGCCAGTAGTAAAGGACAGGGGGACACCGGGGAGCTGTTTTTT,CASSKGQGDTGELFF